These 5 T cell receptor beta chains came from one sample sequenced in a study of blood T cells in healthy people across ages. Primers used in a second PCR of roughly 6 to 11 cycles were a sample-barcoded 5' primer and a J-beta primer mix. TCRdb independently ran MiXCR on the 5' RACE reads; one entry per CDR3 protein. The sample yields roughly 1,700,000 distinct CDR3 sequences, 28% seen once. Sequencing input: blood. The receptors were gathered from a woman under 40 in good health.

This clonotype was seen a handful of times. The chain is built from TRBV7-2 and TRBJ2-4; 13 nucleotides line up with TRBD2. Germline V gene sequence: CDR1 SGHTA, CDR2 FQGNSA. Trimming cost V 5 bases and J 10 bases; bases outside gene matches: 5. This CDR3 is built from 14 residues. The CDR3 DNA reads as TGTGCCAGCAGCAAGGGGGGACTAGCGGGGATTCAGTACTTC. Translated, it gives CASSKGGLAGIQYF.

The rearrangement links TRBV10-3 to TRBJ2-7; 9 bases match TRBD1. Trimming removed 5 bases from V and 3 bases from J; junction bases left unmatched: 11. This CDR3 has 16 amino acids. The germline V gene has CDR1 ENHRY and CDR2 SYGVKD. CDR3 protein: CAISNGRGQGRYEQYF. In DNA, the CDR3 is TGTGCCATCAGTAACGGGCGGGGACAGGGTCGCTACGAGCAGTACTTC.

This clonotype was seen ten or more times. J is TRBJ2-3 and V is TRBV7-2; D possibly corresponds to TRBD1 (5 bases). The CDR3 is 14 amino acids. The V end lost 3 bases, the J end lost 3 bases, and 10 bases lay between the germline ends. Germline V gene data show CDR1 as SGHTA and CDR2 as FQGNSA. The chain's CDR3 is CASSFTGGTDTQYF. The CDR3 nucleotides read TGTGCCAGCAGCTTCACAGGTGGAACAGATACGCAGTATTTT.

At least ten counts were recorded for this clonotype. The chain recombines TRBV29-1 with TRBJ2-7; 9 nucleotides agree with TRBD2. The germline gives CDR1 SQVTM, CDR2 ANQGSEA. With 2 bases clipped from V and 0 bases from J, the junction kept 8 bases outside the gene matches. CDR3 length: 16 amino acids. CDR3 in DNA: TGCAGCGTTGAACTCCTCGCTAGCGGGGACTCCTACGAGCAGTACTTC. This gives the protein CSVELLASGDSYEQYF.

The J gene is TRBJ2-7, the V gene TRBV29-1, with 8 bases aligning to TRBD1. V was pared by 7 bases and J by 5 bases, with 10 bases of the junction left unmatched. The CDR3 runs to 13 residues. Germline V gene sequence: CDR1 SQVTM, CDR2 ANQGSEA. The CDR3 DNA reads as TGCAGCGCTGCACCCCACAGGGGGAACGAGCAGTACTTC. Protein: CSAAPHRGNEQYF.